Shown below are 21 T cell receptor beta chains from a single sample sequenced in a study of tumor-infiltrating T cells and Merkel cell polyomavirus. In the study overall: The T cells studied were CD8+ and recognized the Merkel cell polyomavirus KLL epitope.

All patients' tumors stained robustly positive for Merkel cell polyomavirus Large T antigen by immunohistochemistry. Measured with immunoSEQ multiplex PCR; TCRdb has only the in-frame clones, and not every one. The table includes 25,000 or so clones, nearly 90% detected once. Sequenced input: lymph node tissue. These receptors were collected from a man aged 45-65 years with Merkel cell carcinoma.

In DNA, the CDR3 is TGCGCCAGCAGCCCGGGACAGGGCACTGAAGCTTTCTTT. Its translation: CASSPGQGTEAFF. The chain couples TRBV5-1 to TRBJ1-1; 9 bases map to TRBD1. J was trimmed by 4 bases and V by 4 bases; bases with no gene match: 2. There are 13 residues in the CDR3. The germline gives CDR1 SGHRS, CDR2 YFSETQ.

The chain has TRBV5-4 and TRBJ1-1; the D is unclear. The CDR3 length is 15 residues. Trimming left V 4 bases short and J 12 bases short, with 25 bases between. Germline loops: CDR1 SGHNT, CDR2 YYREEE (reference sequence). The chain's CDR3 is CASSLRFGNPSTSFF. For the CDR3, the DNA is TGTGCCAGCAGCCTCCGGTTTGGTAACCCCTCTACCTCTTTCTTT.

The CDR3 spells CASSQDTGINEKLFF. The CDR3 DNA sequence: TGCGCCAGCAGCCAAGATACAGGCATAAATGAAAAACTGTTTTTT. The V call is TRBV4-3, the J call TRBJ1-4, with D possibly being TRBD1 (5 bases). Trimming removed 0 bases at V and 5 bases at J, with 10 bases between. The germline gives CDR1 LGHNA, CDR2 YSLEER. This CDR3 contains 15 residues.

V gene TRBV11-1 combines with J gene TRBJ2-2; 10 nucleotides line up with TRBD1. Losses at the gene ends were 4 bases for V and 3 bases for J; bases not matched to a gene: 5. CDR1 is SGHAT and CDR2 is FQDESV in the germline V gene (reference sequence). This CDR3 contains 16 residues. The DNA for the CDR3 is TGTGCCAGCAGCTGGACAGGGGGTGCGGACACCGGGGAGCTGTTTTTT. Amino acids: CASSWTGGADTGELFF.

V gene TRBV7-3 combines with J gene TRBJ2-1, with D perhaps TRBD1 (6 bases). The CDR3 contains 14 residues. Trimming took 2 bases from V and 7 from J, leaving 12 bases between them. Germline V gives CDR1 SGHTA, CDR2 FQGTGA. The CDR3 DNA is TGTGCCAGCAGCTTACAGGGGTGGGCTAATGAGCAGTTCTTC. This gives the protein CASSLQGWANEQFF.

This chain's CDR3 is CAWSIGTDTQYF. The CDR3 DNA reads as TGTGCCTGGTCGATCGGGACAGATACGCAGTATTTT. The chain employs TRBV30 and TRBJ2-3; D uncertain. The CDR3 is 12 residues long. With 5 bases removed from V and 3 bases from J, the gap between germline ends came to 9 bases. CDR1 and CDR2 (germline): GTSNPN, SVGIG (reference sequence).

The genes are TRBV7-2 and TRBJ1-1, with 10 bases that match TRBD1. Trimming removed 5 bases from V and 6 bases from J; junction bases left unmatched: 9. The CDR3 covers 15 residues. The germline V gene has CDR1 SGHTA and CDR2 FQGNSA. The CDR3 reads CASSRPGTGVAEAFF. The CDR3 region has the DNA TGTGCCAGCAGCCGACCCGGGACAGGGGTAGCTGAAGCTTTCTTT.

The V call is TRBV6-5, the J call TRBJ1-3; D is unclear. The V end was cut by 10 bases, the J end by 4 bases, with 14 bases between. Per germline, CDR1 MNHEY and CDR2 SVGAGI. CDR3 length equals 13 residues. The CDR3 DNA sequence: TGTGCCACCCAGGAGGGTTACGGAAACACCATATATTTT. It is translated as CATQEGYGNTIYF.

Only a few counts were recorded for this clone. The chain joins TRBV6-1 to TRBJ2-3; no clear D. The CDR3 runs to 12 residues. V was cut by 8 bases and J by 0 bases, with 6 bases left in between. The germline gives CDR1 MNHNS, CDR2 SASEGT. The DNA for the CDR3 is TGTGCCAGCGGCCATAGCACAGATACGCAGTATTTT. Translation gives CASGHSTDTQYF.

The V and J genes are TRBV28 and TRBJ1-2, with a tentative D call TRBD1 (6 bases). The germline gives CDR1 MDHEN, CDR2 SYDVKM. V lost 2 bases and J lost 5, with 9 bases in between. This CDR3 has 13 residues. In DNA, the CDR3 is TGTGCCAGCAGTTTAGGGGGCGAGTATGGCTACACCTTC. Amino acid sequence: CASSLGGEYGYTF.

The V gene is TRBV6-6, the J gene TRBJ2-7; D not resolved. The V gene lost 7 bases and the J gene lost 4 bases, with 20 bases spanning the gap. This CDR3 comprises 15 residues. Germline V lookup: CDR1 MNHNY, CDR2 SVGAGI (reference sequence). The CDR3 DNA follows: TGTGCCAGCACCAAAAATCTTGGCAGTAAATACGAGCAGTACTTC. Its protein is CASTKNLGSKYEQYF.

This clone came up once. The CDR3 spells CASSLQGFGGGQYF. The CDR3, as DNA: TGTGCCAGCAGTTTACAGGGGTTCGGAGGTGGCCAGTACTTC. The rearrangement uses TRBV27 and TRBJ2-5; D perhaps matches TRBD1 (6 bases). Trimming took 2 bases from V and 10 from J, leaving 17 bases between them. Germline V gene data show CDR1 as MNHEY and CDR2 as SMNVEV (reference sequence). The CDR3 length is 14 residues.

This chain connects TRBV27 to TRBJ1-2; TRBD1 aligns across 8 bases. Germline V gene data show CDR1 as MNHEY and CDR2 as SMNVEV (reference sequence). The CDR3 sequence is 15 residues long. J lost 4 bases, V lost 6 bases, and 10 bases had no gene match. DNA of the CDR3: TGTGCCAGCAGGACGACCAGGGGGCCCAGCTATGGCTACACCTTC. This gives the protein CASRTTRGPSYGYTF.

The chain has TRBV19 and TRBJ1-2; D gene unclear. Trimming stripped 5 bases from V and 8 bases from J, with 24 bases between. CDR1 is LNHDA, CDR2 SQIVND, per germline (reference sequence). The CDR3 loop spans 16 amino acids. The CDR3 DNA reads TGTGCCAGTAGTCCAGCCCGAAGTCGGGAGGTGGGAGGCTACACCTTC. Amino acid sequence: CASSPARSREVGGYTF.

This clone has only a few counts. The V gene is TRBV10-3, the J gene TRBJ2-1; 10 bases agree with TRBD2. Trimming took 6 bases from V and 8 from J; bases not matched to a gene: 10. The germline V gene has CDR1 ENHRY and CDR2 SYGVKD. CDR3 length: 15 residues. Here the CDR3 DNA reads TGTGCCATCAGGAGTTCTAGCGGGAGACTGGATGAGCAGTTCTTC. It yields the protein CAIRSSSGRLDEQFF.

V and J are TRBV7-8 and TRBJ2-2, with 8 bases that match TRBD2. V lost 5 bases to trimming and J lost 6 bases; unmatched junction nucleotides: 8. Germline V gene lookup returns CDR1 SGHVS and CDR2 FQNEAQ. This CDR3 is 15 amino acids long. The CDR3: CASSLMGLVAGELFF. The CDR3 bases are TGTGCCAGCAGCCTAATGGGACTAGTTGCCGGGGAGCTGTTTTTT.

This clone was counted a single time. The V gene is TRBV29-1, the J gene TRBJ2-1; 7 nucleotides match TRBD1. Looked up from germline, CDR1 is SQVTM and CDR2 is ANQGSEA. This CDR3 comprises 15 residues. V lost 6 bases, J lost 2 bases, and 10 bases stayed unmatched. CDR3 region: CSVGGQDNAYNEQFF. CDR3 sequence (DNA): TGCAGCGTGGGTGGACAGGACAACGCCTACAATGAGCAGTTCTTC.

This clone is a singleton in its sample. V usage is TRBV5-1 and J usage is TRBJ2-7, with 10 bases identical to TRBD1. Germline V gives CDR1 SGHRS, CDR2 YFSETQ. This CDR3 contains 14 residues. The junction had 5 bases not matched to a gene; V was cut back by 2 bases and J by 6 bases. CDR3 in amino acids: CASSFGQGVLEQYF. Here the CDR3 DNA reads TGCGCCAGCAGCTTTGGACAGGGGGTTCTCGAGCAGTACTTC.

The chain employs TRBV4-1 and TRBJ2-5; D perhaps matches TRBD2 (5 bases). CDR3 size: 16 residues. The V end lost 4 bases, the J end lost 5 bases, and 20 bases lay between the germline ends. Germline V CDR1 and CDR2: MGHRA, YSYEKL. The CDR3 nucleotides read TGCGCCAGCAGCCTCTCCGACCGGGGATCAGGCGAGACCCAGTACTTC. It codes for CASSLSDRGSGETQYF.

This sequence joins TRBV9 and TRBJ2-2, with a possible D match to TRBD2 (5 bases). V lost 6 bases to trimming and J lost 0 bases, with 6 bases between them. The CDR3 extends over 13 amino acids. Germline CDR1 is SGDLS and CDR2 is YYNGEE. Here the CDR3 reads CASTGTNTGELFF. For the CDR3, the DNA is TGTGCCAGCACCGGGACGAACACCGGGGAGCTGTTTTTT. Using reference TRBV9 and TRBJ2-2 for the parts outside the CDR3, the full variable domain is DSGVTQTPKHLITATGQRVTLRCSPRSGDLSVYWYQQSLDQGLQFLIQYYNGEERAKGNILERFSAQQFPDLHSELNLSSLELGDSALYFCASTGTNTGELFFGEGSRLTVL.

In nucleotides, the CDR3 is TGTGCCAGCACCCAAGCGGGAGGAACGGGCGAGCAGTACTTC. Residues: CASTQAGGTGEQYF. The chain is built from TRBV19 and TRBJ2-7, with 9 bases aligning to TRBD2. The CDR3 length is 14 residues. V shed 9 bases, J shed 6 bases, and the junction held 12 bases outside the gene matches. CDR1 and CDR2 from the germline V gene are LNHDA and SQIVND (reference sequence).